These 26 T cell receptor beta chains were sequenced from one sample in a study of T cells in Graves' hyperthyroidism and ophthalmopathy. TCR beta CDR3 regions were amplified from RNA transcripts. Researchers ran a first-round RT-PCR on the TCR CDR3 using the HTBI primer set. TCRdb analysed the multiplex PCR reads with MiXCR anew, one entry per CDR3 protein. The sample shows roughly 38,000 distinct CDR3 sequences, roughly 49% of them seen only once. The sample taken for sequencing was blood. The receptors originated from a woman between 45 and 60 years old with Graves' hyperthyroidism that later progressed to Graves' ophthalmopathy.

As to this clonotype: The junction shows a germline mismatch at one end, possibly a read error. The CDR3 sequence is CASTERNNEQFF. In DNA form, the CDR3 reads TGTGCCAGTACAGAAAGGAACAATGAACAGTTCTTC. This rearrangement joins TRBV6-7 to TRBJ2-1; no firm D call. TRBV6-7 is known as an ORF, though its function is uncertain. This CDR3 is 12 amino acids long.

This clonotype counts as medium-sized. This chain uses TRBV2 with TRBJ1-5; possible D gene TRBD1, 5 bases. Trimming shortened V by 4 bases and J by 5 bases, and 9 bases separated the two germline ends. CDR1 is SNHLY and CDR2 is FYNNEI in the germline V gene. This CDR3 contains 13 residues. CDR3 in amino acids: CASSVQEHQPQHF. CDR3 sequence (DNA): TGTGCCAGCAGTGTACAGGAGCATCAGCCCCAGCATTTT. The full variable domain, in which reference TRBV2 and TRBJ1-5 provide the parts outside the CDR3, is EPEVTQTPSHQVTQMGQEVILRCVPISNHLYFYWYRQILGQKVEFLVSFYNNEISEKSEIFDDQFSVERPDGSNFTLKIRSTKLEDSAMYFCASSVQEHQPQHFGDGTRLSIL.

With regard to this clonotype: The conserved final phenylalanine or tryptophan is absent from the CDR3, which likely points to a read error. The V gene is TRBV6-2 or TRBV6-3, the J gene TRBJ1-6; tentatively, D is TRBD1 (5 bases). Germline loops: CDR1 MNHEY, CDR2 SVGEGT. The CDR3 is 16 residues long. CDR3 region: CATSYRRRNYNSPLHL. DNA of the CDR3: TGTGCCACCAGTTACAGGAGACGGAACTATAATTCACCCCTCCACTTA.

This clonotype was found many times. J is TRBJ2-5 and V is TRBV7-2, with 11 bases aligning to TRBD2. Germline CDR1 SGHTA, CDR2 FQGNSA. This CDR3 has 16 residues. V trimming: 5 bases; J trimming: 6 bases; junction bases outside the gene matches: 11. For the CDR3, the DNA is TGTGCCAGCAGCGGAGATAGCGGGAGGGCCAGGAAGACCCAGTACTTC. Its protein is CASSGDSGRARKTQYF.

The chain employs TRBV2 and TRBJ2-5; D might be TRBD2 (7 bases). The CDR3 has 14 residues. Germline assignment: CDR1 SNHLY and CDR2 FYNNEI. Trimming took off 8 bases at V and 5 bases at J, with 18 bases between the two ends. DNA of the CDR3: TGTGCCAGCTCCCTTGAGGGAGGGGGTGAGACCCAGTACTTC. Translating it yields CASSLEGGGETQYF. Complete variable domain (other parts from reference TRBV2 and TRBJ2-5): EPEVTQTPSHQVTQMGQEVILRCVPISNHLYFYWYRQILGQKVEFLVSFYNNEISEKSEIFDDQFSVERPDGSNFTLKIRSTKLEDSAMYFCASSLEGGGETQYFGPGTRLLVL.

The CDR3 nucleotides are TGTGCCACCAGCAGCCGGGGGCAAACAGGGTATCAGCCCCAGCATTTT. It is translated as CATSSRGQTGYQPQHF. This chain connects TRBV24-1 to TRBJ1-5, with D perhaps TRBD1 (6 bases). CDR1 and CDR2 from the germline V gene are KGHDR and SFDVKD. CDR3 length equals 16 residues. The V end lost 7 bases, the J end lost 5 bases, and 20 bases lay between the germline ends.

This clonotype was counted once. The V call is TRBV19, the J call TRBJ1-6, with D maybe TRBD1 (5 bases). The germline CDR1 and CDR2 sequences are LNHDA and SQIVND (reference sequence). The CDR3 totals 16 residues. V lost 4 bases and J lost 3, with 13 bases in between. The CDR3 sequence: CASSRGRASYNSPLHF. The CDR3 coding sequence is TGTGCCAGTAGTAGGGGCAGGGCCAGCTATAATTCACCCCTCCACTTT. The full variable domain, with the rest looked up from reference TRBV19 and TRBJ1-6, is DGGITQSPKYLFRKEGQNVTLSCEQNLNHDAMYWYRQDPGQGLRLIYYSQIVNDFQKGDIAEGYSVSREKKESFPLTVTSAQKNPTAFYLCASSRGRASYNSPLHFGNGTRLTVT.

V gene TRBV9 combines with J gene TRBJ2-6, with D hard to call. V was clipped by 0 bases and J by 0 bases, with 10 bases between them. The CDR3 runs to 17 residues. Germline CDR1 is SGDLS and CDR2 is YYNGEE. The CDR3 DNA sequence: TGTGCCAGCAGCGTAGCTGGACGGAGCTCTGGGGCCAACGTCCTGACTTTC. Translated, it gives CASSVAGRSSGANVLTF.

This clonotype was seen many times. The genes are TRBV5-8 and TRBJ1-2; D gene uncertain. The V and J ends lost 0 bases and 8 bases respectively, with 14 bases between them. CDR1 SGHTS and CDR2 YDEGEE come from the germline V gene. This CDR3 contains 14 residues. CDR3 sequence reads: CASSLGTGHLGYTF. For the CDR3, the DNA is TGTGCCAGCAGCTTGGGAACGGGCCATCTCGGCTACACCTTC. The whole variable domain, filled in from reference TRBV5-8 and TRBJ1-2, reads EAGVTQSPTHLIKTRGQQATLRCSPISGHTSVYWYQQALGLGLQFLLWYDEGEERNRGNFPPRFSGRQFPNYSSELNVNALELEDSALYLCASSLGTGHLGYTFGSGTRLTVV.

V usage is TRBV24-1 and J usage is TRBJ1-2; no definite D call. The CDR3 runs to 13 residues. V was cut by 5 bases and J by 5 bases, with 11 bases left in between. Germline V CDR1 and CDR2: KGHDR, SFDVKD. DNA for the CDR3: TGTGCCACCAGTGCAGGCAACGCTTATGGCTACACCTTC. It encodes CATSAGNAYGYTF.

The table lists this clonotype with a few counts. This chain connects TRBV20-1 to TRBJ2-5; TRBD2 might be the D (5 bases). The CDR3 runs to 12 residues. Trimming cost V 6 bases and J 5 bases, with 13 bases left between them. In germline, CDR1 is DFQATT, CDR2 SNEGSKA (reference sequence). In DNA form, the CDR3 reads TGCAGTGCCCTAGCCACGGGGGAGACCCAGTACTTC. This codes for CSALATGETQYF.

This chain links TRBV7-2 with TRBJ1-1, with unresolved D. Trimming stripped 7 bases from V and 4 bases from J, with 16 bases between. CDR3 length: 14 residues. Germline V gene sequence: CDR1 SGHTA, CDR2 FQGNSA. The CDR3 region has the DNA TGTGCCAGCACCCTCCGGGCGGCTAGCACTGAAGCTTTCTTT. Its protein product is CASTLRAASTEAFF.

The chain joins TRBV20-1 to TRBJ1-3; 7 bases are a match to TRBD1. V was clipped by 6 bases and J by 4 bases; unmatched bases: 9. Per the germline V gene, CDR1 is DFQATT and CDR2 is SNEGSKA (reference sequence). CDR3 length equals 14 residues. The CDR3 region has the DNA TGCAGTGCCCCCGACAGGGTTTCAGGAAACACCATATATTTT. Its translation: CSAPDRVSGNTIYF.

This clonotype has at least ten counts. The chain links TRBV7-3 to TRBJ2-2, with D perhaps matching TRBD1 (7 bases). This CDR3 region has 15 residues. Between the trimmed V and J ends, which lost 3 bases and 2 bases, there was a span of 10 bases. Looked up from germline, CDR1 is SGHTA and CDR2 is FQGTGA. The CDR3 DNA reads TGTGCCAGCAGCTTCCAGGGGGGCAACACCGGGGAGCTGTTTTTT. Amino acid sequence: CASSFQGGNTGELFF. The full variable domain, in which reference TRBV7-3 and TRBJ2-2 provide the parts outside the CDR3, is GAGVSQTPSNKVTEKGKYVELRCDPISGHTALYWYRQSLGQGPEFLIYFQGTGAADDSGLPNDRFFAVRPEGSVSTLKIQRTERGDSAVYLCASSFQGGNTGELFFGEGSRLTVL.

In regard to this clonotype: The CDR3 does not close with the conserved phenylalanine or tryptophan, likely indicating a read error. The CDR3 loop is CASSPQGMGQYL. The CDR3 DNA sequence: TGTGCCAGCAGCCCACAGGGCATGGGGCAGTATCTT. The V and J genes are TRBV7-3 and TRBJ2-3, with D tentatively TRBD1 (6 bases). Trimming cost V 5 bases and J 11 bases, with 14 bases left between them. This CDR3 contains 12 residues. Germline lookup yields CDR1 SGHTA and CDR2 FQGTGA.

In this sample, this clonotype turned up many times. The V call is TRBV19, the J call TRBJ1-1; D remains unclear. V was shortened by 3 bases and J by 0 bases, with 5 bases between the two germline ends. Per germline, CDR1 LNHDA and CDR2 SQIVND (reference sequence). The CDR3 loop spans 13 amino acids. DNA for the CDR3: TGTGCCAGTAGTATCCAGCTGAACACTGAAGCTTTCTTT. This sequence encodes CASSIQLNTEAFF. Full variable domain (remainder filled in from reference TRBV19 and TRBJ1-1): DGGITQSPKYLFRKEGQNVTLSCEQNLNHDAMYWYRQDPGQGLRLIYYSQIVNDFQKGDIAEGYSVSREKKESFPLTVTSAQKNPTAFYLCASSIQLNTEAFFGQGTRLTVV.

The V and J genes are TRBV6-5 and TRBJ1-3, with D uncertain. V lost 0 bases and J lost 3, with 12 bases in between. CDR1 and CDR2 from the germline V gene are MNHEY and SVGAGI. This CDR3 has 16 amino acids. CDR3 nucleotide sequence: TGTGCCAGCAGTTACTCGAAAGTATACTATGGAAACACCATATATTTT. Translating it yields CASSYSKVYYGNTIYF.

The chain recombines TRBV7-8 with TRBJ1-2, with D tentatively TRBD1 (6 bases). V was pared by 6 bases and J by 12 bases, with 20 bases between. Germline V CDR1 and CDR2: SGHVS, FQNEAQ. The CDR3 length is 13 residues. The CDR3 bases are TGTGCCAGCAGAACACAGGGAATCTCTGGAAACACCTTC. Its translation: CASRTQGISGNTF.

On this clonotype itself: An end of the junction does not agree with germline; a read error may underlie this. This chain joins TRBV7-7 and TRBJ2-1, with 9 bases matching TRBD2. CDR1 is SSHAT, CDR2 FNYEAQ, per germline (reference sequence). The CDR3 has 15 amino acids. CDR3 sequence: CASSLASGTYNEQFF. Here the CDR3 DNA reads TGTGCTAGCAGCTTGGCTAGCGGGACCTACAATGAGCAGTTCTTC.

As DNA, the CDR3 is TGCGCCAGCAGCCAAGAGGGTCTAGCGGGCGAGACCCAGTACTTC. As protein: CASSQEGLAGETQYF. The rearrangement joins TRBV4-3 to TRBJ2-5, with 8 bases identical to TRBD2. CDR3 length: 15 amino acids. Trimming at V came to 0 bases and at J to 5 bases, leaving 5 bases not matched to a gene. Looked up from germline, CDR1 is LGHNA and CDR2 is YSLEER.

The table lists this clonotype with many counts. The chain has TRBV7-9 and TRBJ2-3, with 10 bases aligning to TRBD2. Germline CDR1 and CDR2: SEHNR and FQNEAQ (reference sequence). The length of the CDR3 is 14 residues. V lost 4 bases to trimming and J lost 4 bases; unmatched junction nucleotides: 2. CDR3 coding DNA: TGTGCCAGCAGCTCCGGGACTAGCGCAGATACGCAGTATTTT. It codes for CASSSGTSADTQYF.

This clonotype appeared a single time. Relative to the germline gene, one junction end is altered; a read error may explain this. The chain carries TRBV7-2 and TRBJ2-6, with a possible D match to TRBD1 (5 bases). From germline, CDR1 is SGHTA and CDR2 FQGNSA. The CDR3 consists of 13 residues. The CDR3 DNA reads as TGTGCCAGCAGCCCACCCAGGGCCAACGTCCTGACTTTT. Encoded protein: CASSPPRANVLTF.

This clonotype was found many times. This rearrangement joins TRBV27 to TRBJ2-3, with D uncertain. Germline-derived CDR1 and CDR2 are MNHEY and SMNVEV (reference sequence). The CDR3 loop spans 13 amino acids. V was shortened by 8 bases and J by 2 bases, with 11 bases between the two germline ends. The DNA for the CDR3 is TGTGCCAGCGACGACGGCCCCACAGATACGCAGTATTTT. It encodes CASDDGPTDTQYF.

At least ten counts were recorded for this clonotype. The J gene is TRBJ1-1, the V gene TRBV27, with D maybe TRBD1 (6 bases). Trimming took off 6 bases at V and 5 bases at J, with 19 bases between the two ends. The germline V gene encodes CDR1 MNHEY and CDR2 SMNVEV (reference sequence). The CDR3 covers 15 residues. The CDR3 here is CASSKTGGVETEAFF. CDR3 nucleotides: TGTGCCAGCAGCAAAACGGGGGGCGTTGAGACTGAAGCTTTCTTT.

This clonotype was recorded at least ten times. The chain couples TRBV11-3 to TRBJ2-1, with TRBD2 matching 9 bases. The V gene end was trimmed by 0 bases and the J gene end by 7 bases; junction bases not matched to a gene: 4. The germline gives CDR1 SGHNT, CDR2 YENEEA. This CDR3 region has 15 residues. The DNA for the CDR3 is TGTGCCAGCAGCTTAGATAGCGGGAGCCTTAATGAGCAGTTCTTC. Encoded protein: CASSLDSGSLNEQFF.

Details on this clonotype: At one of its ends the junction is not consistent with the germline gene, which may arise from a read error. The chain uses TRBV11-1 and TRBJ2-7, with 8 positions matching TRBD1. The CDR3 loop spans 16 amino acids. Germline CDR1 reads SGHAT; CDR2 reads FQDESV (reference sequence). CDR3 loop: CATRDRPSSLPHELYF. CDR3 nucleotide sequence: TGTGCCACCCGGGACAGGCCTTCATCGCTCCCCCACGAGCTGTACTTC.